Following are 19 T cell receptor beta chains from one sample sequenced in a study of cytomegalovirus exposure and HLA in healthy donors. Libraries were prepared by immunoSEQ multiplex PCR; TCRdb keeps only in-frame clonotypes and omits some of them. The sample records about 350,000 clones, around 87% being singletons. Material: PBMCs. Receptors originate from a woman in her 30s in good health and CMV-seropositive.

A note on this clone: The sample carries other DNA sequences with the same CDR3. The chain couples TRBV11-2 to TRBJ2-7; D remains unclear. Between the trimmed V and J ends, which lost 1 base and 1 base, there was a span of 8 bases. The germline V gene has CDR1 SGHAT and CDR2 FQNNGV. This CDR3 is built from 14 residues. In DNA form, the CDR3 reads TGTGCCAGCAGCTTAGGAACGCCTTCCTACGAGCAGTACTTC. Amino acids: CASSLGTPSYEQYF.

This chain joins TRBV19 and TRBJ2-7; possible D gene TRBD1, 6 bases. This CDR3 region has 15 residues. V shed 5 bases and J shed 0 bases, with 14 bases lying between them. CDR1 and CDR2 from the germline V gene are LNHDA and SQIVND (reference sequence). The CDR3 DNA reads as TGTGCCAGTAGTGCAAAACTGACAGGCTCCTACGAGCAGTACTTC. Residues: CASSAKLTGSYEQYF.

This chain joins TRBV6-6 and TRBJ1-1, with D unresolved. Trimming removed 7 bases at V and 4 bases at J, with 16 bases between. This CDR3 spans 14 amino acids. The germline gives CDR1 MNHNY, CDR2 SVGAGI (reference sequence). The CDR3 DNA reads as TGTGCCAGCACCCCGGCGGGCGGTGCCACTGAAGCTTTCTTT. It encodes CASTPAGGATEAFF.

This clone is a singleton in its sample. Additional DNA sequences in this sample encode the identical CDR3. This chain uses TRBV9 with TRBJ2-7; D is uncertain. From germline, CDR1 is SGDLS and CDR2 YYNGEE. Between the trimmed V and J ends, which lost 0 bases and 0 bases, there was a span of 7 bases. This CDR3 is built from 14 residues. For the CDR3, the DNA is TGTGCCAGCAGCGTAGGCTCATCCTCCTACGAGCAGTACTTC. Protein: CASSVGSSSYEQYF.

This chain connects TRBV4-3 to TRBJ2-1; tentative D call: TRBD2 (6 bases). The CDR3 is 16 amino acids. Between the trimmed V and J ends, which lost 3 bases and 6 bases, there was a span of 18 bases. CDR1 LGHNA and CDR2 YSLEER come from the germline V gene. For the CDR3, the DNA is TGCGCCAGCAGCCAGTATTCTCGGACTATGACCAATGAGCAGTTCTTC. This translates into CASSQYSRTMTNEQFF.

The chain combines TRBV6-7 with TRBJ1-5, with 7 bases fitting TRBD1. TRBV6-7 is identified as an open reading frame with a role that is uncertain. The CDR3 has 16 amino acids. The J segment lost 3 bases and the V segment lost 4 bases, leaving 9 bases of the junction unmatched. CDR3 amino acids: CASSSIFDRDNQPQHF. The CDR3 DNA follows: TGTGCCAGCAGTTCCATATTCGACAGGGACAATCAGCCCCAGCATTTT.

The chain is built from TRBV5-1 and TRBJ1-1; 7 bases are a match to TRBD1. CDR1 and CDR2 (germline): SGHRS, YFSETQ. The CDR3 is 14 residues long. After removal of 4 bases from V and 2 bases from J, the junction contained 5 bases not matched to a gene. Written as DNA, the CDR3 is TGCGCCAGCAGCGTAGCAGGGGGAAACACTGAAGCTTTCTTT. Protein sequence: CASSVAGGNTEAFF.

The chain employs TRBV6-6 and TRBJ2-5; D not resolved. The CDR3 totals 12 residues. Germline values: CDR1 MNHNY, CDR2 SVGAGI (reference sequence). The V and J ends lost 2 bases and 4 bases respectively, with 5 bases between them. In DNA form, the CDR3 reads TGTGCCAGCAGTTACGAAAGAGAGACCCAGTACTTC. Its translation is CASSYERETQYF.

This chain links TRBV19 with TRBJ2-1, with 12 bases identical to TRBD2. Germline CDR1 and CDR2: LNHDA and SQIVND (reference sequence). The CDR3 totals 16 residues. Trimming took 2 bases from V and 10 from J; bases not matched to a gene: 9. The chain's CDR3 is CASSISLAGGVSEQFF. As DNA, the CDR3 is TGTGCCAGTAGTATATCGCTAGCGGGAGGGGTGTCCGAGCAGTTCTTC.

This rearrangement joins TRBV7-2 to TRBJ2-7; D uncertain. V shed 3 bases and J shed 0 bases, with 12 bases lying between them. This CDR3 spans 15 amino acids. Germline V CDR1 and CDR2: SGHTA, FQGNSA. In DNA, the CDR3 is TGTGCCAGCAGCTTTGACCTCATCACCTCCTACGAGCAGTACTTC. Translating it yields CASSFDLITSYEQYF. The full variable domain, with the rest looked up from reference TRBV7-2 and TRBJ2-7, is GAGVSQSPSNKVTEKGKDVELRCDPISGHTALYWYRQSLGQGLEFLIYFQGNSAPDKSGLPSDRFSAERTGGSVSTLTIQRTQQEDSAVYLCASSFDLITSYEQYFGPGTRLTVT.

The V and J genes are TRBV7-9 and TRBJ1-1; 10 bases match TRBD1. Germline-derived CDR1 and CDR2 are SEHNR and FQNEAQ (reference sequence). V lost 6 bases and J lost 4; bases outside the gene matches: 14. The CDR3 totals 17 residues. The CDR3 loop is CASRRSRDRGGGTEAFF. The CDR3 DNA sequence: TGTGCCAGCAGAAGGTCCCGGGACAGGGGAGGGGGCACTGAAGCTTTCTTT.

The V gene is TRBV27, the J gene TRBJ2-7; 8 nucleotides align to TRBD2. Germline CDR1 reads MNHEY; CDR2 reads SMNVEV (reference sequence). This CDR3 is 14 amino acids long. Trimming removed 3 bases from V and 4 bases from J; junction bases left unmatched: 5. DNA for the CDR3: TGTGCCAGCAGTTTGGGGACTAGTCCGTACGAGCAGTACTTC. This encodes CASSLGTSPYEQYF.

The J gene is TRBJ1-6, the V gene TRBV6-5, with TRBD1 as a possible D gene (6 bases). The V gene lost 6 bases and the J gene lost 9 bases, with 18 bases spanning the gap. Germline lookup yields CDR1 MNHEY and CDR2 SVGAGI. CDR3 length: 15 amino acids. The CDR3 protein is CASRDAGTSGSPLHF. Here the CDR3 DNA reads TGTGCCAGCAGAGATGCCGGGACATCAGGTTCACCCCTCCACTTT.

This chain links TRBV6-5 with TRBJ1-5, with D hard to call. Germline CDR1 MNHEY, CDR2 SVGAGI. The CDR3 is made up of 15 amino acids. Trimming removed 4 bases from V and 0 bases from J, with 10 bases in between. The CDR3 region is CASSWERNSNQPQHF. The CDR3 DNA follows: TGTGCCAGCAGTTGGGAGAGAAATAGCAATCAGCCCCAGCATTTT.

The chain carries TRBV30 and TRBJ1-4, with 8 bases aligning to TRBD1. The CDR3 has 13 amino acids. Germline V gene lookup returns CDR1 GTSNPN and CDR2 SVGIG (reference sequence). After removal of 1 base from V and 7 bases from J, the junction contained 2 bases not matched to a gene. CDR3 nucleotide sequence: TGTGCCTGGAGTGATACAGGGGGTGAAAAACTGTTTTTT. Translation: CAWSDTGGEKLFF.

The CDR3, as DNA: TGTGCCTGGAGTGTACCAGGGGATTCCGCCTTACTTGGCTACACCTTC. Translation gives CAWSVPGDSALLGYTF. The chain carries TRBV30 and TRBJ1-2; tentatively, D is TRBD1 (6 bases). This CDR3 has 16 residues. The V end lost 0 bases, the J end lost 7 bases, and 21 bases lay between the germline ends. Germline V lookup: CDR1 GTSNPN, CDR2 SVGIG (reference sequence).

This chain joins TRBV28 and TRBJ2-1; 10 bases match TRBD2. This CDR3 has 14 amino acids. Germline CDR1 reads MDHEN; CDR2 reads SYDVKM. The V and J ends lost 8 bases and 4 bases, in that order; junction bases with no gene match: 5. The CDR3 region has the DNA TGTGCCAGCGAAGGACTAGCGGTATACAATGAGCAGTTCTTC. Its protein product is CASEGLAVYNEQFF.

This clone appeared a single time. This chain uses TRBV6-5 with TRBJ2-7, with 7 bases lining up with TRBD2. The CDR3 spans 12 residues. Germline V CDR1 and CDR2: MNHEY, SVGAGI. V dropped 7 bases and J dropped 1; count of bases not matched to a gene: 1. CDR3 nucleotide sequence: TGTGCCAGCACCGGGGGGTCCTACGAGCAGTACTTC. This sequence encodes CASTGGSYEQYF.

The table lists this clone with a count of one. The chain joins TRBV6-5 to TRBJ2-4, with 7 bases matching TRBD2. The CDR3 extends over 16 amino acids. V gave up 3 bases and J gave up 2 bases; unmatched junction bases: 7. The germline gives CDR1 MNHEY, CDR2 SVGAGI. DNA for the CDR3: TGTGCCAGCAGTTATTTGGCGGGAGCAACCAAAAACATTCAGTACTTC. This gives the protein CASSYLAGATKNIQYF.